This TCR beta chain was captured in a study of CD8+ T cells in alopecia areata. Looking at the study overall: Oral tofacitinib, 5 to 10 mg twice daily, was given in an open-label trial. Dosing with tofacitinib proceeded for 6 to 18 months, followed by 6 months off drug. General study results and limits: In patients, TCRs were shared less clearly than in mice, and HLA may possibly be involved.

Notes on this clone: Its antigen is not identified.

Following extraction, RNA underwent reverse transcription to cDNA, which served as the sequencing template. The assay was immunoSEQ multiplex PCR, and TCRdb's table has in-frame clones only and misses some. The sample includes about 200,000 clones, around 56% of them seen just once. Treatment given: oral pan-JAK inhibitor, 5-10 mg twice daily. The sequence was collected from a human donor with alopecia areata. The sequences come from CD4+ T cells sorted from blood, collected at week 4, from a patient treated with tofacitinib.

CDR3 in amino acids: CASSLEQMNTEAFF. Here the CDR3 DNA reads TGTGCCAGCAGCTTAGAACAGATGAACACTGAAGCTTTCTTT. The chain combines TRBV7-9 with TRBJ1-1; D gene uncertain. V shed 1 base and J shed 0 bases, with 6 bases lying between them. Germline CDR1 SEHNR, CDR2 FQNEAQ (reference sequence). CDR3 length: 14 amino acids.